The 18 T cell receptor beta chains in this list originate from one sample, sequenced in a study of immune cell composition in non-small cell lung cancer. Here immunoSEQ multiplex PCR was the method, and the copy in TCRdb shows in-frame clones only, minus some. The repertoire holds 2,000 to 3,000 clones, with about 76% as singletons. The sequenced sample consisted of lung tumor tissue. The source is a human donor with non-small cell lung cancer.

This chain connects TRBV7-2 to TRBJ2-2; 10 nucleotides line up with TRBD2. The CDR3 loop spans 17 amino acids. The germline CDR1 and CDR2 sequences are SGHTA and FQGNSA. The junction had 7 bases not matched to a gene; V was cut back by 6 bases and J by 0 bases. CDR3 DNA sequence: TGTGCCAGCAGTCTTAGCGGGAGGCACTCGAACACCGGGGAGCTGTTTTTT. It codes for CASSLSGRHSNTGELFF.

A few counts support this clone. The V call is TRBV6-1, the J call TRBJ1-1; D is undetermined. This CDR3 contains 13 residues. The germline CDR1 and CDR2 sequences are MNHNS and SASEGT. V was pared by 6 bases and J by 3 bases, with 11 bases between. CDR3 protein: CASSPTMYTEAFF. DNA of the CDR3: TGTGCCAGCAGCCCTACCATGTACACTGAAGCTTTCTTT.

This chain uses TRBV7-2 with TRBJ2-2; D unclear. The CDR3 runs to 14 residues. CDR1 is SGHTA and CDR2 is FQGNSA in the germline V gene. V was pared by 5 bases and J by 0 bases, with 7 bases between. The CDR3 sequence is CASSQQANTGELFF. CDR3 DNA: TGTGCCAGCAGCCAGCAGGCGAACACCGGGGAGCTGTTTTTT.

The genes are TRBV6-4 and TRBJ1-1; 11 bases align to TRBD1. The CDR3 runs 15 residues. The germline CDR1 and CDR2 sequences are MRHNA and SNTAGT. Trimming at V came to 4 bases and at J to 5 bases, leaving 6 bases not matched to a gene. CDR3 sequence: CASSADRGRRTEAFF. The CDR3 DNA reads TGTGCCAGCAGTGCGGACAGGGGGCGGAGGACTGAAGCTTTCTTT.

This clone was seen once. This chain connects TRBV7-2 to TRBJ2-1, with 9 bases matching TRBD1. V lost 1 base, J lost 5 bases, and 6 bases stayed unmatched. The CDR3 length is 16 residues. Germline CDR1 SGHTA, CDR2 FQGNSA. The CDR3 coding sequence is TGTGCCAGCAGCTTAGGACCGGGACAGGGTAACAATGAGCAGTTCTTC. Translated, it gives CASSLGPGQGNNEQFF.

This chain's CDR3 is CAWSGSIWGPPYNEQFF. CDR3 sequence (DNA): TGTGCCTGGAGTGGATCGATATGGGGGCCCCCTTACAATGAGCAGTTCTTC. V gene TRBV30 combines with J gene TRBJ2-1; a weak D match, TRBD1 (6 bases). V was clipped by 1 base and J by 4 bases, with 20 bases between them. CDR1 is GTSNPN, CDR2 SVGIG, per germline (reference sequence). The CDR3 totals 17 residues.

CDR3 nucleotide sequence: TGTGCCAGTAGTATTGCAGGGGAGACCCAGTACTTC. Its translation: CASSIAGETQYF. The chain recombines TRBV19 with TRBJ2-5; D is perhaps TRBD1 (5 bases). The germline gives CDR1 LNHDA, CDR2 SQIVND (reference sequence). CDR3 length equals 12 residues. Trimming took off 3 bases at V and 5 bases at J, with 7 bases between the two ends.

This chain uses TRBV4-1 with TRBJ2-3; 10 nucleotides agree with TRBD1. This CDR3 comprises 15 residues. With 7 bases clipped from V and 4 bases from J, the junction kept 8 bases outside the gene matches. Germline V CDR1 and CDR2: MGHRA, YSYEKL. CDR3 DNA sequence: TGCGCCAGCAACCACCGGGACAGGGGACCAGATACGCAGTATTTT. This encodes CASNHRDRGPDTQYF.

The V gene is TRBV7-2, the J gene TRBJ1-5; no firm D call. Trimming removed 1 base from V and 8 bases from J, with 12 bases in between. Germline V lookup: CDR1 SGHTA, CDR2 FQGNSA. The CDR3 contains 14 residues. CDR3 DNA: TGTGCCAGCAGCTTAGTCGGGGTAACGGAGCCCCAGCATTTT. Translated, it gives CASSLVGVTEPQHF.

The chain couples TRBV7-6 to TRBJ2-1, with 7 nucleotides matching TRBD1. CDR3 length equals 14 residues. Germline V gene lookup returns CDR1 SGHVS and CDR2 FNYEAQ. V shed 1 base, J shed 5 bases, and the junction held 2 bases outside the gene matches. CDR3 amino acids: CASSLVGGHNEQFF. The DNA of the CDR3 is TGTGCCAGCAGCTTAGTAGGGGGCCACAATGAGCAGTTCTTC.

The chain is built from TRBV19 and TRBJ2-1; D may be TRBD2 (6 bases). Trimming pared 4 bases from V and 0 bases from J, leaving 10 bases between. Per germline, CDR1 LNHDA and CDR2 SQIVND (reference sequence). The CDR3 contains 15 residues. The DNA for the CDR3 is TGTGCCAGTAGTAGTACTAGCCGCTCCTACAATGAGCAGTTCTTC. This gives the protein CASSSTSRSYNEQFF.

The rearrangement joins TRBV28 to TRBJ2-1; TRBD1 matches 7 bases. V dropped 5 bases and J dropped 4; count of bases not matched to a gene: 20. Germline values: CDR1 MDHEN, CDR2 SYDVKM. The CDR3 is 19 residues long. The CDR3 protein is CASSRGQSSRRVRYNEQFF. The CDR3 coding sequence is TGTGCCAGCAGTCGGGGACAGTCTTCAAGAAGGGTCCGTTACAATGAGCAGTTCTTC.

The chain has TRBV7-5 and TRBJ1-2; the DNA was not compared with TRBD1, the D call given in the table. TRBV7-5 is recorded as a pseudogene. This CDR3 spans 16 amino acids. CDR3 nucleotide sequence: TGTGCCAGAAGCCCAAAAACGAGGGGGCGCGACTATGGCTACACCTTC. Amino acids: CARSPKTRGRDYGYTF.

The V call is TRBV4-3, the J call TRBJ2-1; D may be TRBD2 (5 bases). V was trimmed by 1 base and J by 9 bases, leaving 10 bases between them. Germline values: CDR1 LGHNA, CDR2 YSLEER. This CDR3 comprises 13 residues. CDR3 region: CASSQGGRGEQFF. CDR3 in DNA: TGCGCCAGCAGCCAAGGAGGGCGAGGTGAGCAGTTCTTC.

This clone has only a few counts. This chain joins TRBV11-1 and TRBJ1-6; D remains unclear. V was cut by 5 bases and J by 9 bases, with 8 bases left in between. The length of the CDR3 is 12 residues. Germline CDR1 and CDR2: SGHAT and FQDESV (reference sequence). The CDR3 coding sequence is TGTGCCAGCAGCGGAGAAGGTTCACCCCTCCACTTT. Translation gives CASSGEGSPLHF.

The V gene is TRBV27, the J gene TRBJ2-1, with 9 bases identical to TRBD1. The CDR3 length is 15 residues. J gave up 4 bases and V 3 bases, and 4 bases lay outside the gene matches. Per germline, CDR1 MNHEY and CDR2 SMNVEV (reference sequence). The CDR3: CASSFKQGAYNEQFF. In nucleotides, the CDR3 is TGTGCCAGCAGTTTCAAACAGGGGGCTTACAATGAGCAGTTCTTC.

This chain uses TRBV6-1 with TRBJ2-1; D perhaps matches TRBD2 (6 bases). V was pared by 8 bases and J by 9 bases, with 20 bases between. Germline CDR1 and CDR2: MNHNS and SASEGT. This CDR3 comprises 14 residues. CDR3 sequence: CASSAEQAGGEQFF. The CDR3 DNA reads TGTGCCAGCTCCGCTGAACAAGCCGGGGGTGAGCAGTTCTTC.

This clone turned up a few times. The chain has TRBV4-1 and TRBJ2-1; D not resolved. There are 15 residues in the CDR3. The germline V and J ends were trimmed by 5 bases and 5 bases, with 16 bases remaining between them. Germline CDR1 reads MGHRA; CDR2 reads YSYEKL. CDR3 residues: CASSVIMAPNNEQFF. DNA of the CDR3: TGCGCCAGCAGCGTGATCATGGCCCCCAACAATGAGCAGTTCTTC.